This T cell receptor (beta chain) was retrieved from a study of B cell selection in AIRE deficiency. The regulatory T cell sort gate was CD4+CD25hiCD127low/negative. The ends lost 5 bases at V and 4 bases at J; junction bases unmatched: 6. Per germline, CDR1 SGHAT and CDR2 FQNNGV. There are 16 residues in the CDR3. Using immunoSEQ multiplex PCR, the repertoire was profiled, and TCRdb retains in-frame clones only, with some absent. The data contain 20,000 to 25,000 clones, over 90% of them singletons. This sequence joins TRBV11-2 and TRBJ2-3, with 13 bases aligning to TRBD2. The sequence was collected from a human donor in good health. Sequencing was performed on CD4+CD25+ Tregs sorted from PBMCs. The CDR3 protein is CASSPGLAGAADTQYF. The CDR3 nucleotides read TGTGCCAGCAGCCCCGGACTAGCGGGAGCGGCAGATACGCAGTATTTT.